A single T cell receptor beta chain is shown here with its context. From the 5' RACE reads, TCRdb called clonotypes with MiXCR, one entry per CDR3 protein. This sample yields 200,000 to 250,000 distinct CDR3 sequences, of which 27% are seen a single time; roughly 10% belongs to the top ten. This record belongs to a study of T-cell memory formation after mild COVID-19. Per the germline V gene, CDR1 is KGHSH and CDR2 is LQKENI. The CDR3 extends over 14 amino acids. J lost 8 bases, V lost 3 bases, and 7 bases had no gene match. The chain joins TRBV18 to TRBJ2-1; TRBD1 matches 7 bases. This sequence originates from an adult woman who had mild COVID-19 (a few samples of this study predate the infection). Cell type and time point are not known. Input material: PBMCs or a T cell subset sorted from them (not recorded which). The CDR3 DNA follows: TGTGCCAGCTCACCCCCGACAGGGACCGATGAGCAGTTCTTC. It specifies CASSPPTGTDEQFF. The variable domain in full, completed from reference TRBV18 and TRBJ2-1, reads NAGVMQNPRHLVRRRGQEARLRCSPMKGHSHVYWYRQLPEEGLKFMVYLQKENIIDESGMPKERFSAEFPKEGPSILRIQQVVRGDSAAYFCASSPPTGTDEQFFGPGTRLTVL.